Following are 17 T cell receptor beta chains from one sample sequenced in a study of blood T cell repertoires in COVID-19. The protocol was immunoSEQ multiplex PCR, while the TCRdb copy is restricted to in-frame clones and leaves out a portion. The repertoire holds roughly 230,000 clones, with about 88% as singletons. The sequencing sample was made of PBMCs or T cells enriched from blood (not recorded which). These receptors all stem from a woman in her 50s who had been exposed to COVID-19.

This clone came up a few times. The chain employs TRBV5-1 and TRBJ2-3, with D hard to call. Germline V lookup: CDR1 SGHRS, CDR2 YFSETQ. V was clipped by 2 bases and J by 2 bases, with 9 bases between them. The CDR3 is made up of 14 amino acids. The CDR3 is CASSFSLYTDTQYF. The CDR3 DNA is TGCGCCAGCAGCTTTAGCCTCTACACAGATACGCAGTATTTT.

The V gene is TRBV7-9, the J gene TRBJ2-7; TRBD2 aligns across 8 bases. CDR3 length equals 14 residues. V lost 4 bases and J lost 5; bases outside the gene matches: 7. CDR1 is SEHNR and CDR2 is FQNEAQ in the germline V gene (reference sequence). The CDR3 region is CASSSTGGFDEQYF. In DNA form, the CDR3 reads TGTGCCAGCAGCTCCACGGGGGGGTTCGACGAGCAGTACTTC.

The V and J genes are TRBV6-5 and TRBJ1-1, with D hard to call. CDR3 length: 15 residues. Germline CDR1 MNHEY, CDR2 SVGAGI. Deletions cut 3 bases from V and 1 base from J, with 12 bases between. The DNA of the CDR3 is TGTGCCAGCAGTTATGGGCCGGCTTCGAACACTGAAGCTTTCTTT. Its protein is CASSYGPASNTEAFF.

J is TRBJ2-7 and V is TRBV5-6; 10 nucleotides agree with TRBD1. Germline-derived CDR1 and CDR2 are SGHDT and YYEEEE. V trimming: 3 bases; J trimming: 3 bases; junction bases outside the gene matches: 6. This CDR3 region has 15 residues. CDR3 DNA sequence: TGTGCCAGCAGCTATCGGGGACAGGGGTTCTACGAGCAGTACTTC. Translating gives CASSYRGQGFYEQYF.

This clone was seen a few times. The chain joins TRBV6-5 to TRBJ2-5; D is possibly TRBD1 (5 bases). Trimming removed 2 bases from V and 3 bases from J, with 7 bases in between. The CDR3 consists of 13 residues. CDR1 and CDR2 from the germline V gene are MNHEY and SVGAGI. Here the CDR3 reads CASSYRGKETQYF. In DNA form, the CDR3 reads TGTGCCAGCAGTTACAGGGGTAAAGAGACCCAGTACTTC.

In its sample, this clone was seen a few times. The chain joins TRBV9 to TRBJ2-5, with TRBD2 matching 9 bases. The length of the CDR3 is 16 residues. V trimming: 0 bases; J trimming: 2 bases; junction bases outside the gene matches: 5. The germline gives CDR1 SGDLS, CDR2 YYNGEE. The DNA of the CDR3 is TGTGCCAGCAGCGTAGGGGTAGCGGGGGAACAAGAGACCCAGTACTTC. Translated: CASSVGVAGEQETQYF.

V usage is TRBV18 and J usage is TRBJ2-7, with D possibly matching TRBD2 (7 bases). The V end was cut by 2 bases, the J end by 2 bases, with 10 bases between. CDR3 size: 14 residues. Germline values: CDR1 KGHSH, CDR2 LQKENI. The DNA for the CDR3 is TGTGCCAGCTCACCAATCGGGGGGCCCTACGAGCAGTACTTC. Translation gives CASSPIGGPYEQYF.

The DNA of the CDR3 is TGTGCCAGCAGTGAACAGGATCTTAACTATGGCTACACCTTC. This gives the protein CASSEQDLNYGYTF. The rearrangement links TRBV6-1 to TRBJ1-2; D ambiguous. The germline V and J ends were trimmed by 2 bases and 1 base, with 8 bases remaining between them. Germline-derived CDR1 and CDR2 are MNHNS and SASEGT. The CDR3 runs 14 residues.

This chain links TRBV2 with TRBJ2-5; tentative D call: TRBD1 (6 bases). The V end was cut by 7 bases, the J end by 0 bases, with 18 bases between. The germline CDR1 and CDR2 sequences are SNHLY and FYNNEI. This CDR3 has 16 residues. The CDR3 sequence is CASNHGRQGYQETQYF. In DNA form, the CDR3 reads TGTGCCAGCAACCACGGCCGCCAGGGGTACCAAGAGACCCAGTACTTC. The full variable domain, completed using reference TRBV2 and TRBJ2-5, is EPEVTQTPSHQVTQMGQEVILRCVPISNHLYFYWYRQILGQKVEFLVSFYNNEISEKSEIFDDQFSVERPDGSNFTLKIRSTKLEDSAMYFCASNHGRQGYQETQYFGPGTRLLVL.

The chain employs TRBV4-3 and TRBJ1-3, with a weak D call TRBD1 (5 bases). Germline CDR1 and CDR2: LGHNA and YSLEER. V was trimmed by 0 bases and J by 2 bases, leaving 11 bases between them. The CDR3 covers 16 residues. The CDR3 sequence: CASSQDRGGAGNTIYF. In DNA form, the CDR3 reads TGCGCCAGCAGCCAAGATCGGGGGGGGGCTGGAAACACCATATATTTT.

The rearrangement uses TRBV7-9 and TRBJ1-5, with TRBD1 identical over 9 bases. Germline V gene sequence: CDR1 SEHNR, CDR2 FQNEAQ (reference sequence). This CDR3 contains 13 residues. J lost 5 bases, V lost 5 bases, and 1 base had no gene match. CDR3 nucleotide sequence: TGTGCCAGCAGCGGGGACAGGGATCAGCCCCAGCATTTT. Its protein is CASSGDRDQPQHF. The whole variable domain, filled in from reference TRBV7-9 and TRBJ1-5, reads DTGVSQNPRHKITKRGQNVTFRCDPISEHNRLYWYRQTLGQGPEFLTYFQNEAQLEKSRLLSDRFSAERPKGSFSTLEIQRTEQGDSAMYLCASSGDRDQPQHFGDGTRLSIL.

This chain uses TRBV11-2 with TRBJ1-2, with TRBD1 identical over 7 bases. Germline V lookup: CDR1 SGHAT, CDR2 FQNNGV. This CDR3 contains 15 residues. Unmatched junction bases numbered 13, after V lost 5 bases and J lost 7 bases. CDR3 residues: CASSRTGDRSSGYTF. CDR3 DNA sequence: TGTGCCAGCAGCCGCACAGGGGATAGGTCTAGTGGCTACACCTTC.

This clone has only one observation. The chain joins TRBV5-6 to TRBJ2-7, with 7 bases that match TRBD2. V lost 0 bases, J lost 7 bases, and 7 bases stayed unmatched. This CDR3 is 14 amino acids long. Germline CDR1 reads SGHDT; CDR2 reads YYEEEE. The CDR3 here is CASSLGLAAREQYF. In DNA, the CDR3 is TGTGCCAGCAGCTTGGGGCTAGCGGCCAGAGAGCAGTACTTC. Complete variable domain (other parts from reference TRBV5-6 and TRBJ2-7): DAGVTQSPTHLIKTRGQQVTLRCSPKSGHDTVSWYQQALGQGPQFIFQYYEEEERQRGNFPDRFSGHQFPNYSSELNVNALLLGDSALYLCASSLGLAAREQYFGPGTRLTVT.

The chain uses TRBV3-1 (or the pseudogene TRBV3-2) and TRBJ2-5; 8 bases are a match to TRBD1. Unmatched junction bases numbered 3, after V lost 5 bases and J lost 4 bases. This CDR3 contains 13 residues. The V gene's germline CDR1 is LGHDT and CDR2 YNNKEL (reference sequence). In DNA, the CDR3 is TGTGCCAGCAGCTCAGGGGGCGCAGAGACCCAGTACTTC. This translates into CASSSGGAETQYF.

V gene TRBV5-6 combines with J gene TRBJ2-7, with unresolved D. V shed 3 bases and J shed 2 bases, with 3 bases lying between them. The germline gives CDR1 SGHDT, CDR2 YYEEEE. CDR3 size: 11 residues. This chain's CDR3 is CASSSAYEQYF. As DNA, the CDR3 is TGTGCCAGCAGCTCAGCCTACGAGCAGTACTTC.

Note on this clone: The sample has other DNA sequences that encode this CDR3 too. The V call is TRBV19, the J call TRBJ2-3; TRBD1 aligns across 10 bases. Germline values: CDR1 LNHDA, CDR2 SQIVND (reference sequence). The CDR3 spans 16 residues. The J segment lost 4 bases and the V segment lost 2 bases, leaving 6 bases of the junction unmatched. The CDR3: CASSIRAGTGADTQYF. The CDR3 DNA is TGTGCCAGTAGTATAAGGGCCGGGACAGGGGCAGATACGCAGTATTTT.

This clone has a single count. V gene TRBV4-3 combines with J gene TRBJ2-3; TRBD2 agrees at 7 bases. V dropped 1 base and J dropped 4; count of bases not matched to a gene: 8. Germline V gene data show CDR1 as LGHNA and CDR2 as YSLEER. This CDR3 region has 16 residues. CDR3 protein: CASSQAWGGESDTQYF. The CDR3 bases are TGCGCCAGCAGCCAAGCATGGGGGGGAGAGTCAGATACGCAGTATTTT.